This entry lists 22 T cell receptor beta chains sequenced from one sample in a study of blood T cell repertoires in COVID-19. Some clones are missing from TCRdb's copy, which holds only in-frame ones; the method was immunoSEQ multiplex PCR. The data contain fewer than 500,000 clones, roughly 85% of them singletons. What was sequenced was peripheral blood. Receptors were obtained from a woman in her twenties or thirties with active or convalescent COVID-19.

The CDR3 sequence is CASRLTGNTEAFF. DNA for the CDR3: TGTGCCAGCAGGTTGACAGGGAACACTGAAGCTTTCTTT. This chain links TRBV5-4 with TRBJ1-1; D may be TRBD1 (6 bases). CDR1 is SGHNT and CDR2 is YYREEE in the germline V gene (reference sequence). This CDR3 has 13 amino acids. Trimming took 5 bases from V and 1 from J, leaving 9 bases between them.

This clone was seen a single time. CDR3 sequence (DNA): TGTGCCAGTAGTTCCACTGCAGGGGGCCTACGGGTTGAGCAGTTCTTC. Its protein is CASSSTAGGLRVEQFF. This chain joins TRBV19 and TRBJ2-1, with 8 bases that match TRBD1. Germline values: CDR1 LNHDA, CDR2 SQIVND (reference sequence). This CDR3 spans 16 amino acids. J was trimmed by 9 bases and V by 5 bases; bases with no gene match: 15.

The chain uses TRBV6-2 or TRBV6-3 and TRBJ2-1, with 8 bases aligning to TRBD2. The CDR3 is 17 residues long. CDR1 is MNHEY, CDR2 SVGEGT, per germline. V shed 0 bases and J 4 bases; nucleotides not matched to a gene: 8. The CDR3 nucleotides read TGTGCCAGCAGTTACTCGACCACTAGCGGACCTTACAATGAGCAGTTCTTC. Protein product: CASSYSTTSGPYNEQFF.

The chain recombines TRBV5-8 with TRBJ2-7, with a tentative D call TRBD1 (6 bases). Germline CDR1 is SGHTS and CDR2 is YDEGEE. The CDR3 totals 14 residues. V was cut by 4 bases and J by 5 bases, with 16 bases left in between. The CDR3 is CASSEYRELHEQYF. The CDR3 coding sequence is TGTGCCAGCAGCGAATACAGGGAGTTGCACGAGCAGTACTTC.

The rearrangement links TRBV24-1 to TRBJ2-7; 7 positions match TRBD2. Germline V CDR1 and CDR2: KGHDR, SFDVKD. The CDR3 contains 14 residues. V gave up 4 bases and J gave up 5 bases; unmatched junction bases: 7. The CDR3 DNA reads as TGTGCCACCAGTGACCCCAGGGCGGGGGACGAGCAGTACTTC. Translation gives CATSDPRAGDEQYF.

The chain has TRBV5-1 and TRBJ2-5; 9 nucleotides match TRBD2. From germline, CDR1 is SGHRS and CDR2 YFSETQ. J gave up 3 bases and V 2 bases, and 5 bases lay outside the gene matches. This CDR3 region has 15 residues. The CDR3 loop is CASSFRGGAEETQYF. In nucleotides, the CDR3 is TGCGCCAGCAGCTTTCGCGGGGGGGCCGAAGAGACCCAGTACTTC.

The chain uses TRBV18 and TRBJ1-2; possibly TRBD1 for D (6 bases). The germline V gene has CDR1 KGHSH and CDR2 LQKENI. V lost 5 bases and J 4 bases, leaving 11 bases between the germline ends. The CDR3 covers 13 residues. CDR3 in amino acids: CASSGEQGYGYTF. The DNA of the CDR3 is TGTGCCAGCTCAGGTGAACAGGGCTATGGCTACACCTTC.

The chain is built from TRBV7-6 and TRBJ2-5, with 8 bases that match TRBD2. V shed 8 bases, J shed 5 bases, and the junction held 10 bases outside the gene matches. Germline V lookup: CDR1 SGHVS, CDR2 FNYEAQ. The CDR3 totals 14 residues. DNA for the CDR3: TGTGCCAGCGCCCCCGGGGGGGCCGGGGAGACCCAGTACTTC. Its protein product is CASAPGGAGETQYF. Full variable domain (remainder filled in from reference TRBV7-6 and TRBJ2-5): GAGVSQSPRYKVTKRGQDVALRCDPISGHVSLYWYRQALGQGPEFLTYFNYEAQQDKSGLPNDRFSAERPEGSISTLTIQRTEQRDSAMYRCASAPGGAGETQYFGPGTRLLVL.

This clone was seen only once. V is TRBV5-4 and J is TRBJ2-7, with D possibly matching TRBD1 (5 bases). Trimming removed 4 bases at V and 0 bases at J, with 8 bases between. The CDR3 contains 13 residues. Germline V gives CDR1 SGHNT, CDR2 YYREEE (reference sequence). CDR3 nucleotides: TGTGCCAGCAGCGACAGATACTCCTACGAGCAGTACTTC. This codes for CASSDRYSYEQYF.

The gene calls are TRBV18 and TRBJ1-2; 9 bases fit TRBD1. Germline CDR1 reads KGHSH; CDR2 reads LQKENI. Trimming took 0 bases from V and 1 from J; bases not matched to a gene: 3. The CDR3 loop spans 16 amino acids. CDR3 bases: TGTGCCAGCTCACCACCGGGGACAGGGATTAACTATGGCTACACCTTC. Translating it yields CASSPPGTGINYGYTF.

This rearrangement joins TRBV6-5 to TRBJ1-3, with 12 nucleotides matching TRBD1. From germline, CDR1 is MNHEY and CDR2 SVGAGI. With V trimmed by 8 bases and J by 8 bases, 7 bases remained unmatched. The CDR3 runs 14 residues. The CDR3 spells CASLRGQGAYTIYF. DNA of the CDR3: TGTGCCAGCCTCAGGGGACAGGGGGCGTACACCATATATTTT.

This chain joins TRBV18 and TRBJ1-1; no reliable D call. CDR3 length equals 14 residues. The germline gives CDR1 KGHSH, CDR2 LQKENI. V was cut by 1 base and J by 3 bases, with 9 bases left in between. Here the CDR3 reads CASSPRAFHTEAFF. For the CDR3, the DNA is TGTGCCAGCTCACCACGGGCCTTTCACACTGAAGCTTTCTTT. Complete variable domain (other parts from reference TRBV18 and TRBJ1-1): NAGVMQNPRHLVRRRGQEARLRCSPMKGHSHVYWYRQLPEEGLKFMVYLQKENIIDESGMPKERFSAEFPKEGPSILRIQQVVRGDSAAYFCASSPRAFHTEAFFGQGTRLTVV.

The rearrangement joins TRBV19 to TRBJ1-5; 8 nucleotides agree with TRBD1. Germline CDR1 and CDR2: LNHDA and SQIVND (reference sequence). This CDR3 has 16 amino acids. Trimming at V came to 9 bases and at J to 0 bases, leaving 10 bases not matched to a gene. The CDR3 DNA sequence: TGTGCCAGCTCAAATTTGGGACAGGATAGCAATCAGCCCCAGCATTTT. Protein: CASSNLGQDSNQPQHF. Full variable domain (outside the CDR3, taken from reference TRBV19 and TRBJ1-5): DGGITQSPKYLFRKEGQNVTLSCEQNLNHDAMYWYRQDPGQGLRLIYYSQIVNDFQKGDIAEGYSVSREKKESFPLTVTSAQKNPTAFYLCASSNLGQDSNQPQHFGDGTRLSIL.

The chain combines TRBV27 with TRBJ2-1; maybe TRBD2 (5 bases). The V gene lost 1 base and the J gene lost 1 base, with 14 bases spanning the gap. The V gene's germline CDR1 is MNHEY and CDR2 SMNVEV (reference sequence). The CDR3 loop spans 17 amino acids. As DNA, the CDR3 is TGTGCCAGCAGTTTATTCGGGGAGTTTAGATCCTACAATGAGCAGTTCTTC. It specifies CASSLFGEFRSYNEQFF.

The chain recombines TRBV15 with TRBJ2-7, with a tentative D call TRBD2 (5 bases). V dropped 3 bases and J dropped 2 bases, with 17 bases sitting between them. This CDR3 is built from 16 residues. Germline V lookup: CDR1 LNHNV, CDR2 YYDKDF (reference sequence). CDR3 DNA sequence: TGTGCCACCAGCAGTGCGGGCCTCCTCGGTCCCTACGAGCAGTACTTC. Its translation: CATSSAGLLGPYEQYF.

The CDR3 DNA is TGTGCCAGCATTGGGGCGCTCACTAATGAAAAACTGTTTTTT. Protein: CASIGALTNEKLFF. The V call is TRBV28, the J call TRBJ1-4, with D perhaps matching TRBD1 (5 bases). The CDR3 runs to 14 residues. Germline values: CDR1 MDHEN, CDR2 SYDVKM. Between the trimmed V and J ends, which lost 7 bases and 2 bases, there was a span of 11 bases.

The chain employs TRBV27 and TRBJ1-2; TRBD1 matches at 9 bases. Germline trimming cut 5 bases from V and 0 bases from J; bases unmatched to any gene: 7. Germline V CDR1 and CDR2: MNHEY, SMNVEV (reference sequence). The CDR3 length is 16 residues. CDR3 loop: CASSPGQGKANYGYTF. In DNA form, the CDR3 reads TGTGCCAGCAGTCCGGGACAGGGAAAAGCTAACTATGGCTACACCTTC.

The sample holds a few counts of this clone. The V and J genes are TRBV18 and TRBJ1-1; 12 bases agree with TRBD1. This CDR3 region has 14 residues. Germline V gene sequence: CDR1 KGHSH, CDR2 LQKENI. J gave up 8 bases and V 6 bases, and 7 bases lay outside the gene matches. In nucleotides, the CDR3 is TGTGCCAGCTCCCTCCAGGGACAGGGGGCCGAAGCTTTCTTT. Its translation is CASSLQGQGAEAFF.

This clone has just a few counts. The rearrangement links TRBV6-1 to TRBJ2-7; D remains ambiguous. Germline V gene sequence: CDR1 MNHNS, CDR2 SASEGT. V lost 2 bases to trimming and J lost 5 bases, with 10 bases between them. This CDR3 is built from 13 residues. The CDR3 coding sequence is TGTGCCAGCAGTGAAACGTCGCGAAACGAGCAGTACTTC. Translated, it gives CASSETSRNEQYF.

The chain links TRBV19 to TRBJ2-1, with D possibly TRBD1 on 6 matching bases. The germline V and J ends were trimmed by 4 bases and 10 bases, with 17 bases remaining between them. This CDR3 has 14 amino acids. Germline V gene lookup returns CDR1 LNHDA and CDR2 SQIVND (reference sequence). CDR3 sequence (DNA): TGTGCCAGTAGTAATCCTCAGACCGGGACAGAGCAGTTCTTC. This gives the protein CASSNPQTGTEQFF.

This clone has a handful of counts. V gene TRBV5-4 combines with J gene TRBJ2-7; 9 bases align to TRBD1. The CDR3 has 15 residues. V lost 0 bases to trimming and J lost 0 bases; unmatched junction nucleotides: 1. The germline gives CDR1 SGHNT, CDR2 YYREEE (reference sequence). The CDR3 here is CASSLEGQGSYEQYF. CDR3 DNA sequence: TGTGCCAGCAGCTTGGAGGGACAGGGCTCCTACGAGCAGTACTTC.

A single count supports this clone. The chain combines TRBV7-2 with TRBJ1-1; D is undetermined. The CDR3 sequence is 14 residues long. Trimming took off 5 bases at V and 4 bases at J, with 14 bases between the two ends. Germline V gene sequence: CDR1 SGHTA, CDR2 FQGNSA. This CDR3 reads CASSTTWSRTEAFF. Written as DNA, the CDR3 is TGTGCCAGCAGCACCACATGGAGTCGCACTGAAGCTTTCTTT.